This passage covers 10 T cell receptor beta chains from one sample sequenced in a study of T cells in Graves' hyperthyroidism and ophthalmopathy. RNA transcripts gave rise to amplified TCR beta CDR3 regions. The TCR CDR3 first-round RT-PCR relied on the HTBI primer set. MiXCR, applied by TCRdb to the multiplex PCR reads, yields one record per CDR3 protein. The sample includes 400,000 to 600,000 distinct CDR3 sequences, around 15% of them seen just once. Material for sequencing was blood. These receptor sequences come from a woman in her twenties or thirties with Graves' ophthalmopathy.

This clonotype appeared a few times. The rearrangement joins TRBV19 to TRBJ2-6; D not certain. Trimming shortened V by 7 bases and J by 0 bases, and 10 bases separated the two germline ends. Germline-derived CDR1 and CDR2 are LNHDA and SQIVND (reference sequence). This CDR3 comprises 15 residues. CDR3 amino acids: CASKRSRSGANVLTF. Here the CDR3 DNA reads TGTGCCAGTAAGAGGTCCCGCTCTGGGGCCAACGTCCTGACTTTC.

As to this clonotype: Sequence at one end of the junction differs from germline and may be a read error. This sequence joins TRBV25-1 and TRBJ1-5, with D tentatively TRBD1 (6 bases). Germline loops: CDR1 MGHDK, CDR2 SYGVNS. CDR3 size: 15 residues. As DNA, the CDR3 is TGTGCCGGCAGTGAGCCAGGGGTTGGCAATCAGCCCCAGCATTTT. It codes for CAGSEPGVGNQPQHF.

This clonotype has only a few counts. This chain connects TRBV15 to TRBJ2-2; no firm D call. Germline V gene lookup returns CDR1 LNHNV and CDR2 YYDKDF (reference sequence). This CDR3 is 15 amino acids long. Trimming took 1 base from V and 0 from J, leaving 6 bases between them. The CDR3 DNA reads as TGTGCCACCAGCAGAGGTCTGGCGAACACCGGGGAGCTGTTTTTT. Amino acid sequence: CATSRGLANTGELFF.

The rearrangement links TRBV27 to TRBJ2-1; 8 positions agree with TRBD1. The germline CDR1 and CDR2 sequences are MNHEY and SMNVEV (reference sequence). This CDR3 is built from 15 residues. J lost 4 bases, V lost 2 bases, and 4 bases had no gene match. The CDR3 region has the DNA TGTGCCAGCAGTTTACTGCAGGGGGCTTACAATGAGCAGTTCTTC. It specifies CASSLLQGAYNEQFF.

The sample holds a few counts of this clonotype. The gene calls are TRBV9 and TRBJ2-2; perhaps TRBD2 as D (5 bases). This CDR3 is built from 15 residues. Trimming stripped 1 base from V and 3 bases from J, with 10 bases between. Germline loops: CDR1 SGDLS, CDR2 YYNGEE. The CDR3 nucleotides read TGTGCCAGCAGCGTAACGGGGTACGACACCGGGGAGCTGTTTTTT. Amino acid sequence: CASSVTGYDTGELFF.

In its sample, this clonotype was seen many times. The chain is built from TRBV7-2 and TRBJ2-1; TRBD2 agrees at 8 bases. This CDR3 contains 14 residues. After removal of 7 bases from V and 6 bases from J, the junction contained 8 bases not matched to a gene. The germline V gene has CDR1 SGHTA and CDR2 FQGNSA. CDR3 DNA: TGTGCCAGCAACCGGGGACTAGTCGGCAATGAGCAGTTCTTC. It translates to CASNRGLVGNEQFF.

This clonotype was seen ten or more times. The chain uses TRBV18 and TRBJ1-2; D unclear. Looked up from germline, CDR1 is KGHSH and CDR2 is LQKENI. The CDR3 consists of 15 residues. V shed 3 bases and J shed 7 bases, with 18 bases lying between them. DNA of the CDR3: TGTGCCAGCTCACCGACTGCAGGTCCCCTCGGTGGCTACACCTTC. This gives the protein CASSPTAGPLGGYTF.

The rearrangement joins TRBV6-2 or TRBV6-3 to TRBJ2-7; 9 bases are shared with TRBD1. Germline values: CDR1 MNHEY, CDR2 SVGEGT. The J segment lost 5 bases and the V segment lost 4 bases, leaving 3 bases of the junction unmatched. The CDR3 runs 13 residues. The CDR3 loop is CASSLQGADEQYF. CDR3 DNA: TGTGCCAGCAGTTTACAGGGGGCCGACGAGCAGTACTTC.

This clonotype showed up just a few times. The chain is built from TRBV20-1 and TRBJ1-5; D is unresolved. Trimming left V 0 bases short and J 10 bases short, with 7 bases between. Germline V gene lookup returns CDR1 DFQATT and CDR2 SNEGSKA (reference sequence). The CDR3 totals 11 residues. CDR3 loop: CSARDRQPQHF. CDR3 sequence (DNA): TGCAGTGCTAGAGACAGGCAACCCCAGCATTTT.

This clonotype was seen many times. This rearrangement joins TRBV11-2 to TRBJ1-4; a possible D gene is TRBD1 (6 bases). The CDR3 loop spans 13 amino acids. V was shortened by 5 bases and J by 6 bases, with 10 bases between the two germline ends. CDR1 is SGHAT and CDR2 is FQNNGV in the germline V gene. The CDR3: CASSPTGYEKLFF. CDR3 bases: TGTGCCAGCAGCCCCACAGGGTATGAAAAACTGTTTTTT.